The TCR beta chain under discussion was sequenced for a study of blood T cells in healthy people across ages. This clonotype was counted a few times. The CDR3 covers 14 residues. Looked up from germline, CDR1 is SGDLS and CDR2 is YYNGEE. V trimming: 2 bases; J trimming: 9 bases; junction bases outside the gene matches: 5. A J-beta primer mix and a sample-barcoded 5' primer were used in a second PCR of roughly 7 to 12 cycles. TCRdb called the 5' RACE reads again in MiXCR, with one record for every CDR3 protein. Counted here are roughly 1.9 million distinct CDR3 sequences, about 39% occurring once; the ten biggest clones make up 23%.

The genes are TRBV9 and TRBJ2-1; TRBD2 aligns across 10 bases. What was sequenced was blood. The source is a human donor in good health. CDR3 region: CASSVGAGGREQFF. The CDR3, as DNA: TGTGCCAGCAGCGTGGGAGCGGGGGGGCGTGAGCAGTTCTTC.